The 2 T cell receptor beta chains listed next were all sequenced from one sample in a study of blood T cells in healthy people across ages. A sample-barcoded 5' primer and a J-beta primer mix were used in a second PCR of about 6 to 12 cycles. TCRdb ran MiXCR on the 5' RACE reads and lists one entry per CDR3 protein. The sample includes some 1,000,000 distinct CDR3 sequences, roughly a quarter of them seen just once. The same data also contributed to another study, on T cells of mothers and their children.

The material sequenced was blood. The receptor source for this set is a girl between 2 and 10 years old in good health.

This clonotype was seen a handful of times. V gene TRBV19 combines with J gene TRBJ2-7, with 8 bases matching TRBD1. Losses at the gene ends were 7 bases for V and 2 bases for J; bases not matched to a gene: 7. Germline V gives CDR1 LNHDA, CDR2 SQIVND (reference sequence). The CDR3 loop spans 14 amino acids. The CDR3: CASTDRGRPYEQYF. The CDR3 nucleotides read TGTGCCAGTACCGACAGGGGACGACCCTACGAGCAGTACTTC.

The rearrangement uses TRBV2 and TRBJ1-1; D is ambiguous. This CDR3 has 14 amino acids. Trimming pared 9 bases from V and 4 bases from J, leaving 18 bases between. Germline V gene data show CDR1 as SNHLY and CDR2 as FYNNEI. The CDR3 here is CASTEQMDSTEAFF. CDR3 nucleotides: TGTGCCAGTACTGAACAAATGGATAGCACTGAAGCTTTCTTT. Drawing the rest from reference TRBV2 and TRBJ1-1, the complete variable domain is EPEVTQTPSHQVTQMGQEVILRCVPISNHLYFYWYRQILGQKVEFLVSFYNNEISEKSEIFDDQFSVERPDGSNFTLKIRSTKLEDSAMYFCASTEQMDSTEAFFGQGTRLTVV.